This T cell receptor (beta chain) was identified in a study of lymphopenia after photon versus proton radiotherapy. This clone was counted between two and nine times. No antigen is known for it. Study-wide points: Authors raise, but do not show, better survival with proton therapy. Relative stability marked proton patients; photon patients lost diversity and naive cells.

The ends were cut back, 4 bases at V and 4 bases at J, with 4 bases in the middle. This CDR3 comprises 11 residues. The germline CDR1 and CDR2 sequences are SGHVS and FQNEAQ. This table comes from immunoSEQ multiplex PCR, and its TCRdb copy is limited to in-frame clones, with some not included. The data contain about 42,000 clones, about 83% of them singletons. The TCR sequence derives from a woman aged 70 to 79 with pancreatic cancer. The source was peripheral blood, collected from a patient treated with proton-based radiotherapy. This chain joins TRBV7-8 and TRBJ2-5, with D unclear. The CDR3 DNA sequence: TGTGCCAGCAGCTCCTTAGAGACCCAGTACTTC. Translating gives CASSSLETQYF.